This T cell receptor (beta chain) was sequenced for a study of T cell repertoires in cytomegalovirus infection. Study details: Carrying CMV and the relevant HLA type showed in public TCR beta signatures. General study results and limits: Cumulative public TCR beta family frequency identified carriers of CMV plus the relevant HLA. The ex vivo response was dominated by HLA-C-restricted CMV-specific TCR beta clonotypes.

Remarks on this clonotype: Its antigen remains unidentified.

The CDR3 spans 17 residues. The junction had 14 bases not matched to a gene; V was cut back by 6 bases and J by 4 bases. From germline, CDR1 is MDHEN and CDR2 SYDVKM. TCRdb re-called the reads with MiXCR, one entry per CDR3 protein. Of approximately 320,000 distinct CDR3 sequences in the sample, around a tenth were seen once. The chain recombines TRBV28 with TRBJ2-5; TRBD1 matches at 10 bases. Material: PBMCs. The sequence came from a human donor in good health (CMV status not recorded). Some clones in this sample may be carry-over from other donors' samples. The CDR3 nucleotides read TGTGCCAGCAGAGCCGGGACAGGGGAGATTTTGGTAGAGACCCAGTACTTC. It translates to CASRAGTGEILVETQYF.